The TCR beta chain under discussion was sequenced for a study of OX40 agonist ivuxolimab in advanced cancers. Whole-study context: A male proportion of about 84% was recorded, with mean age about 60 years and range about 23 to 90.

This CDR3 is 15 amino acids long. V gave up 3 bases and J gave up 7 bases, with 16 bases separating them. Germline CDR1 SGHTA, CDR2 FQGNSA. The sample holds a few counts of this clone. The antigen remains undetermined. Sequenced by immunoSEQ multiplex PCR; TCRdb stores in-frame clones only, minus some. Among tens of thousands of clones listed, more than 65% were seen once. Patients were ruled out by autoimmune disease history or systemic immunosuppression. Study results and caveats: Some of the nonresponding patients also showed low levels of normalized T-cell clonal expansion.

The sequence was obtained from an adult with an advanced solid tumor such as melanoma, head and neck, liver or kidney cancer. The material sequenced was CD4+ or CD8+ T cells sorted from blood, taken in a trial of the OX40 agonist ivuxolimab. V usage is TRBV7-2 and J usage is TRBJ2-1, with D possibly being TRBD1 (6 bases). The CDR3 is CASSFLARGRNEQFF. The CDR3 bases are TGTGCCAGCAGCTTTCTTGCCAGGGGTAGGAATGAGCAGTTCTTC.